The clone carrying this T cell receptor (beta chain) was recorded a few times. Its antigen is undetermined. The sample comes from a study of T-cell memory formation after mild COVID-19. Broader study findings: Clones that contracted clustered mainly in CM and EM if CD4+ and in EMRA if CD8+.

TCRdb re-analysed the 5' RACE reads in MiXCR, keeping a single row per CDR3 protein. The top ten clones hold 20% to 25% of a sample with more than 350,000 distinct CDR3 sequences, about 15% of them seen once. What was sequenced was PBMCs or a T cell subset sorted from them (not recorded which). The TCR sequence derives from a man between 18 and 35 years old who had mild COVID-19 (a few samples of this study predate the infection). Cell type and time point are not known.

The CDR3 here is CASSRDRPSYNSPLHF. CDR3 nucleotide sequence: TGTGCCAGCAGTCGGGACAGACCCTCCTATAATTCACCCCTCCACTTT. J is TRBJ1-6 and V is TRBV27; 7 nucleotides line up with TRBD1. Germline values: CDR1 MNHEY, CDR2 SMNVEV (reference sequence). CDR3 length: 16 amino acids. The J segment lost 0 bases and the V segment lost 5 bases, leaving 4 bases of the junction unmatched.